What follows describes a single T cell receptor (beta chain). This record comes from a study of blood T cell repertoires in COVID-19. Germline-derived CDR1 and CDR2 are KGHDR and SFDVKD. CDR3 length equals 15 residues. Germline trimming cut 7 bases from V and 1 base from J; bases unmatched to any gene: 8. Some clones are missing from TCRdb's copy, which holds only in-frame ones; the method was immunoSEQ multiplex PCR. The sample carries around 170,000 clones, 85% to 90% recorded once. The chain is built from TRBV24-1 and TRBJ2-5; 7 positions match TRBD2. The sequence was obtained from a man in his fifties or sixties with COVID-19, enrolled during active disease. What was sequenced was peripheral blood. The CDR3 bases are TGTGCCACCAGGGAATCGGGGGGTGGCCAAGAGACCCAGTACTTC. Amino acid sequence: CATRESGGGQETQYF.